The 25 T cell receptor beta chains presented below share a single source sample, sequenced in a study of T cell responses to AZD1222 COVID-19 vaccine. The data were produced by immunoSEQ multiplex PCR, yet TCRdb's version contains in-frame clones alone and is incomplete. The data show around 75,000 clones, about 85% seen once. The sequenced sample was peripheral blood, obtained on day 0 of AZD1222 vaccination. Receptors originate from an adult in good health.

The J gene is TRBJ1-2, the V gene TRBV3-1 (or the pseudogene TRBV3-2), with TRBD1 as a possible D gene (5 bases). This CDR3 is 14 amino acids long. Germline CDR1 LGHDT, CDR2 YNNKEL (reference sequence). The V and J ends lost 4 bases and 4 bases respectively, with 13 bases between them. The CDR3 DNA sequence: TGTGCCAGCAGCCCTCAGGGCCTTGGCTATGGCTACACCTTC. It codes for CASSPQGLGYGYTF.

V usage is TRBV24-1 and J usage is TRBJ1-5; no definite D call. Germline assignment: CDR1 KGHDR and CDR2 SFDVKD. Deletions cut 10 bases from V and 6 bases from J, with 15 bases between. The CDR3 length is 13 residues. This CDR3 is CATAQLEGQPQHF. DNA of the CDR3: TGTGCCACAGCTCAACTTGAGGGTCAGCCCCAGCATTTT.

The chain couples TRBV7-9 to TRBJ1-1; D is ambiguous. The CDR3 has 11 amino acids. V lost 5 bases to trimming and J lost 7 bases, with 8 bases between them. Germline assignment: CDR1 SEHNR and CDR2 FQNEAQ (reference sequence). CDR3 nucleotide sequence: TGTGCCAGCAGCGCCGAGGGTGAAGCTTTCTTT. It codes for CASSAEGEAFF.

V usage is TRBV12-5 and J usage is TRBJ1-4; tentative D call: TRBD1 (5 bases). The length of the CDR3 is 15 residues. Trimming took 1 base from V and 5 from J, leaving 11 bases between them. Germline V lookup: CDR1 LGHNT, CDR2 FRNRAP. This CDR3 reads CASGLGRQINEKLFF. The CDR3 coding sequence is TGTGCTAGTGGTTTGGGAAGACAGATCAATGAAAAACTGTTTTTT.

V usage is TRBV25-1 and J usage is TRBJ2-5, with D maybe TRBD1 (5 bases). Germline CDR1 reads MGHDK; CDR2 reads SYGVNS. The CDR3 consists of 13 residues. V was cut by 6 bases and J by 1 base, with 9 bases left in between. The CDR3, as DNA: TGTGCCAGCAGGGGCAGGGTCCAAGAGACCCAGTACTTC. It specifies CASRGRVQETQYF.

This chain joins TRBV7-2 and TRBJ2-1; TRBD2 matches 10 bases. CDR1 SGHTA and CDR2 FQGNSA come from the germline V gene. The CDR3 sequence is 14 residues long. With 1 base clipped from V and 9 bases from J, the junction kept 3 bases outside the gene matches. The DNA for the CDR3 is TGTGCCAGCAGCTTAGGTTCTAGCGGGAGTGAGCAGTTCTTC. Its translation: CASSLGSSGSEQFF.

The rearrangement joins TRBV4-3 to TRBJ2-2; 7 positions match TRBD2. The V and J ends lost 7 bases and 4 bases, in that order; junction bases with no gene match: 3. The CDR3 contains 13 residues. The germline CDR1 and CDR2 sequences are LGHNA and YSLEER. CDR3 DNA: TGCGCCAGCAATGGGGAGGGCACCGGGGAGCTGTTTTTT. Amino acid sequence: CASNGEGTGELFF.

The CDR3, as DNA: TGTGCCATCCGTCGGGGGAACACTGAAGCTTTCTTT. As protein: CAIRRGNTEAFF. The chain recombines TRBV6-5 with TRBJ1-1; D is ambiguous. Per germline, CDR1 MNHEY and CDR2 SVGAGI. The CDR3 totals 12 residues. Trimming removed 10 bases at V and 1 base at J, with 10 bases between.

A few counts support this clone. CDR3 sequence: CASSIPQATNEKLFF. The CDR3 DNA follows: TGTGCCAGCAGTATCCCACAAGCAACTAATGAAAAACTGTTTTTT. The rearrangement joins TRBV6-5 to TRBJ1-4; no clear D. Germline CDR1 reads MNHEY; CDR2 reads SVGAGI. V was cut by 5 bases and J by 0 bases, with 10 bases left in between. The CDR3 sequence is 15 residues long.

V and J are TRBV28 and TRBJ1-3; tentative D call: TRBD1 (5 bases). Germline V lookup: CDR1 MDHEN, CDR2 SYDVKM. Trimming pared 3 bases from V and 4 bases from J, leaving 13 bases between. The CDR3 loop spans 15 amino acids. The CDR3 nucleotides read TGTGCCAGCAGTTTTGTTGAGGGGCAGGGAAACACCATATATTTT. Its translation is CASSFVEGQGNTIYF.

This chain links TRBV2 with TRBJ1-4; no firm D call. V was trimmed by 6 bases and J by 5 bases, leaving 13 bases between them. The CDR3 contains 14 residues. CDR1 and CDR2 (germline): SNHLY, FYNNEI. The CDR3 region has the DNA TGTGCCAGCAGGGAGGGTGTGGGGAATGAAAAACTGTTTTTT. Its protein is CASREGVGNEKLFF.

The CDR3 DNA reads TGTGCCAGCAGCTTGGGCAGGGGAGGTCGCACAGATACGCAGTATTTT. Translation: CASSLGRGGRTDTQYF. The chain joins TRBV5-6 to TRBJ2-3; possibly TRBD1 or TRBD2 for D (6 bases each). V was trimmed by 0 bases and J by 1 base, leaving 12 bases between them. The CDR3 runs 16 residues. Germline CDR1 and CDR2: SGHDT and YYEEEE.

Written as DNA, the CDR3 is TGTGCCAGCAGTTACTCGAACAGGGGTGGAGTCGAGCAGTACTTC. This translates into CASSYSNRGGVEQYF. This chain connects TRBV6-5 to TRBJ2-7, with TRBD1 identical over 7 bases. The J segment lost 6 bases and the V segment lost 0 bases, leaving 8 bases of the junction unmatched. The CDR3 length is 15 residues. The germline V gene encodes CDR1 MNHEY and CDR2 SVGAGI.

The chain uses TRBV29-1 and TRBJ2-2; D assignment may be TRBD1 or TRBD2 (5 bases each). V was clipped by 3 bases and J by 5 bases, with 10 bases between them. Per germline, CDR1 SQVTM and CDR2 ANQGSEA. This CDR3 contains 13 residues. This CDR3 reads CSVDGARTGELFF. CDR3 in DNA: TGCAGCGTTGACGGGGCACGAACCGGGGAGCTGTTTTTT.

This rearrangement joins TRBV15 to TRBJ2-3; 9 bases agree with TRBD2. The CDR3 has 17 residues. The V gene end was trimmed by 1 base and the J gene end by 5 bases; junction bases not matched to a gene: 10. Germline V gives CDR1 LNHNV, CDR2 YYDKDF (reference sequence). The CDR3 nucleotides are TGTGCCACCAGCAGAGGAGTAGCGGGGGCCCCCGGAGATACGCAGTATTTT. Encoded protein: CATSRGVAGAPGDTQYF. The complete variable domain, with remaining parts taken from reference TRBV15 and TRBJ2-3, reads DAMVIQNPRYQVTQFGKPVTLSCSQTLNHNVMYWYQQKSSQAPKLLFHYYDKDFNNEADTPDNFQSRRPNTSFCFLDIRSPGLGDTAMYLCATSRGVAGAPGDTQYFGPGTRLTVL.

Here the CDR3 DNA reads TGTGCCAGCAGCGCCGGGACAGTTTCAACTAATGAAAAACTGTTTTTT. Its protein product is CASSAGTVSTNEKLFF. The chain uses TRBV9 and TRBJ1-4, with 7 bases identical to TRBD1. Germline CDR1 and CDR2: SGDLS and YYNGEE. This CDR3 spans 16 amino acids. J was trimmed by 0 bases and V by 3 bases; bases with no gene match: 5. Drawing the rest from reference TRBV9 and TRBJ1-4, the complete variable domain is DSGVTQTPKHLITATGQRVTLRCSPRSGDLSVYWYQQSLDQGLQFLIQYYNGEERAKGNILERFSAQQFPDLHSELNLSSLELGDSALYFCASSAGTVSTNEKLFFGSGTQLSVL.

The chain is built from TRBV19 and TRBJ1-1; D is unresolved. This CDR3 is built from 13 residues. V was pared by 3 bases and J by 1 base, with 6 bases between. CDR1 and CDR2 (germline): LNHDA, SQIVND (reference sequence). CDR3 sequence (DNA): TGTGCCAGTAGTATTCGAGAGAACACTGAAGCTTTCTTT. Translation: CASSIRENTEAFF.

This clone appeared once. This sequence joins TRBV4-1 and TRBJ1-2; 7 bases align to TRBD1. The CDR3 has 14 residues. V was pared by 7 bases and J by 0 bases, with 5 bases of the junction left unmatched. From germline, CDR1 is MGHRA and CDR2 YSYEKL. As DNA, the CDR3 is TGCGCCAGCACCGTAGGGGGCACTAACTATGGCTACACCTTC. Translating gives CASTVGGTNYGYTF.

V gene TRBV6-5 combines with J gene TRBJ1-4; D might be TRBD1 (6 bases). The length of the CDR3 is 13 residues. The germline gives CDR1 MNHEY, CDR2 SVGAGI. V lost 7 bases to trimming and J lost 8 bases, with 14 bases between them. In DNA form, the CDR3 reads TGTGCCAGCAACTTACAGGGTGGAGAAAAACTGTTTTTT. Translation: CASNLQGGEKLFF.

CDR3 region: CASTTSGPAGYEQYF. In DNA, the CDR3 is TGTGCCAGTACCACCTCGGGGCCAGCGGGCTACGAGCAGTACTTC. V usage is TRBV19 and J usage is TRBJ2-7; possible D gene TRBD2, 6 bases. The V gene's germline CDR1 is LNHDA and CDR2 SQIVND (reference sequence). The V end was cut by 7 bases, the J end by 3 bases, with 19 bases between. There are 15 residues in the CDR3.

This chain joins TRBV24-1 and TRBJ2-7, with a possible D match to TRBD1 (6 bases). With 5 bases removed from V and 6 bases from J, the gap between germline ends came to 13 bases. Germline lookup yields CDR1 KGHDR and CDR2 SFDVKD. The CDR3 extends over 13 amino acids. CDR3 sequence reads: CATSASGTTEQYF. CDR3 nucleotides: TGTGCCACCAGTGCCTCGGGGACAACCGAGCAGTACTTC.

The genes are TRBV24-1 and TRBJ2-3; 9 nucleotides align to TRBD1. Trimming cost V 4 bases and J 0 bases; bases outside gene matches: 4. Germline-derived CDR1 and CDR2 are KGHDR and SFDVKD. This CDR3 is built from 16 residues. The CDR3, as DNA: TGTGCCACCAGTGACTCCGGGACAGGGAGCACAGATACGCAGTATTTT. Protein sequence: CATSDSGTGSTDTQYF.

This rearrangement joins TRBV5-1 to TRBJ1-3; the match to TRBD1 covers 11 bases. Per germline, CDR1 SGHRS and CDR2 YFSETQ. V was clipped by 2 bases and J by 7 bases; unmatched bases: 2. The CDR3 contains 14 residues. The CDR3 DNA is TGCGCCAGCAGCTTACGGACAGGGGGCAACACCATATATTTT. It encodes CASSLRTGGNTIYF.

The chain is built from TRBV3-1 (or the pseudogene TRBV3-2) and TRBJ2-7; D unclear. The CDR3 has 16 residues. V gave up 3 bases and J gave up 6 bases, with 21 bases separating them. Germline V CDR1 and CDR2: LGHDT, YNNKEL (reference sequence). CDR3 bases: TGTGCCAGCAGCCATGGGCTTTCGGTCCTGAGGTCCGAGCAGTACTTC. It is translated as CASSHGLSVLRSEQYF.

This clone was seen only once. CDR3 DNA sequence: TGTGCCAGCTCGCTACAGGGGGGGAACTCTGGGGCCAACGTCCTGACTTTC. Its protein is CASSLQGGNSGANVLTF. The rearrangement joins TRBV18 to TRBJ2-6; weak D call: TRBD1 (8 bases). The CDR3 has 17 residues. The germline CDR1 and CDR2 sequences are KGHSH and LQKENI. V lost 6 bases to trimming and J lost 0 bases, with 15 bases between them.